This T cell receptor beta chain originates from a study of cytomegalovirus exposure and HLA in healthy donors. A roughly 120-subject validation cohort, separate from the approximately 690-subject first cohort, supplied the donors. The CDR3 sequence is 14 residues long. Germline-derived CDR1 and CDR2 are MDHEN and SYDVKM. V was pared by 10 bases and J by 6 bases, with 9 bases of the junction left unmatched. Study outcomes and limitations: Cytomegalovirus association was listed for 150 to 200 TCR beta chains.

This clone was seen a single time. Its antigen is not known. The data were produced by immunoSEQ multiplex PCR, yet TCRdb's version contains in-frame clones alone and is incomplete. The profile covers around 190,000 clones, with around 85% appearing a single time and around a sixth taken by the ten largest. Sequenced material: PBMCs. The TCR was taken from a man aged 18-30 years in good health and CMV-seropositive. The chain recombines TRBV28 with TRBJ2-3; 11 bases map to TRBD1. The CDR3 nucleotides read TGTGCCACCTCAACCGGGACAGGGGGGGATACGCAGTATTTT. Its translation is CATSTGTGGDTQYF. Filled out from reference TRBV28 and TRBJ2-3, the complete variable domain reads DVKVTQSSRYLVKRTGEKVFLECVQDMDHENMFWYRQDPGLGLRLIYFSYDVKMKEKGDIPEGYSVSREKKERFSLILESASTNQTSMYLCATSTGTGGDTQYFGPGTRLTVL.